This is a list of T cell receptor beta chains from one sample in a study of cytomegalovirus exposure and HLA in healthy donors. The table came from immunoSEQ multiplex PCR; TCRdb's copy has only in-frame clones and leaves some out. The table records 150,000 to 200,000 clones, approximately 80% of them present only once. The sample taken for sequencing was PBMCs. The source of these receptors is a woman aged 40 to 49 in good health and CMV-seropositive. The CDR3 runs from the conserved cysteine through the conserved F or W. Each record gives: CDR3 protein, CDR3 DNA, V gene, J gene, D gene, clone size. The D gene is left open where the match is weak. The size entry is marked missing in some rows and otherwise reads once, few, many or a size class.

CDR3: CASSQEPGRGTGEQYF; DNA: TGCGCCAGCAGCCAAGAGCCTGGCAGGGGGACAGGCGAGCAGTACTTC; V: TRBV4-3; J: TRBJ2-7; D: TRBD1; size: NA
CDR3: CASSLLAGGEAFF; DNA: TGTGCCAGCAGCTTATTGGCAGGGGGTGAAGCTTTCTTT; V: TRBV7-9; J: TRBJ1-1; D: TRBD1; size: NA
CDR3: CASSTDGGVADTQYF; DNA: TGTGCCAGTAGTACTGATGGGGGCGTTGCAGATACGCAGTATTTT; V: TRBV19; J: TRBJ2-3; D: NA; size: NA
CDR3: CASSGLAGGPQETQYF; DNA: TGTGCCAGCAGCGGTCTAGCGGGGGGGCCCCAAGAGACCCAGTACTTC; V: TRBV9; J: TRBJ2-5; D: TRBD2; size: NA
CDR3: CASRMGRLGGGSYNSPLHF; DNA: TGTGCCAGCAGAATGGGACGCCTGGGGGGGGGCTCCTATAATTCACCCCTCCACTTT; V: TRBV28; J: TRBJ1-6; D: NA; size: NA
CDR3: CASRLAAGNEQFF; DNA: TGCGCCAGCAGGCTAGCGGCGGGCAATGAGCAGTTCTTC; V: TRBV5-1; J: TRBJ2-1; D: TRBD2; size: few
CDR3: CASSQTGDYGYTF; DNA: TGTGCCAGCAGCCAAACGGGGGACTATGGCTACACCTTC; V: TRBV16; J: TRBJ1-2; D: NA; size: NA
CDR3: CASSVDSERGVKNIQYF; DNA: TGTGCCAGCAGCGTAGATTCCGAGCGGGGGGTAAAAAACATTCAGTACTTC; V: TRBV9; J: TRBJ2-4; D: TRBD2; size: NA
CDR3: CASSWTGGGTEAFF; DNA: TGTGCCAGCAGCTGGACAGGGGGCGGGACTGAAGCTTTCTTT; V: TRBV13; J: TRBJ1-1; D: TRBD1; size: NA
CDR3: CASSLTGQDYEQYF; DNA: TGCGCCAGCAGCTTAACGGGACAGGACTACGAGCAGTACTTC; V: TRBV5-1; J: TRBJ2-7; D: TRBD1; size: NA
CDR3: CASSWAGGGYTF; DNA: TGTGCCAGCAGTTGGGCGGGTGGCGGCTACACCTTC; V: TRBV6-5; J: TRBJ1-2; D: NA; size: NA
CDR3: CASSPHEDRGLGSDTQYF; DNA: TGTGCCAGCAGTCCCCATGAGGACAGGGGGCTCGGTTCAGATACGCAGTATTTT; V: TRBV27; J: TRBJ2-3; D: TRBD1; size: NA
CDR3: CASSQGAAGGSTGELFF; DNA: TGCGCCAGCAGCCAAGGGGCAGCGGGGGGTAGTACCGGGGAGCTGTTTTTT; V: TRBV4-1; J: TRBJ2-2; D: TRBD2; size: NA
CDR3: CASRRLTEAFF; DNA: TGTGCCAGCAGACGACTGACCGAAGCTTTCTTT; V: TRBV6-5; J: TRBJ1-1; D: NA; size: NA
CDR3: CASSEAGLTFQETQYF; DNA: TGTGCCAGCAGTGAAGCGGGACTAACCTTTCAAGAGACCCAGTACTTC; V: TRBV6-1; J: TRBJ2-5; D: TRBD2; size: few
CDR3: CATGVGANTEAFF; DNA: TGTGCCACCGGTGTGGGGGCGAACACTGAAGCTTTCTTT; V: TRBV9; J: TRBJ1-1; D: NA; size: NA
CDR3: CASSPGRQGNYGYTF; DNA: TGTGCCAGCAGCCCGGGAAGACAGGGGAATTACGGCTACACCTTC; V: TRBV5-4; J: TRBJ1-2; D: TRBD1; size: few
CDR3: CARSDRNTGELFF; DNA: TGTGCCAGAAGTGACAGAAACACCGGGGAGCTGTTTTTT; V: TRBV2; J: TRBJ2-2; D: NA; size: NA
CDR3: CASSLYEGTFGGYTF; DNA: TGTGCCAGCAGCTTATATGAAGGGACTTTCGGTGGCTACACCTTC; V: TRBV7-8; J: TRBJ1-2; D: NA; size: few
CDR3: CASSTGGLIGDTQYF; DNA: TGTGCCAGCAGCACCGGGGGGCTCATTGGAGATACGCAGTATTTT; V: TRBV5-4; J: TRBJ2-3; D: NA; size: NA
CDR3: CASSLVAGEQYF; DNA: TGCGCCAGCAGCTTGGTAGCGGGGGAGCAGTACTTC; V: TRBV5-1; J: TRBJ2-7; D: TRBD2; size: NA
CDR3: CASSLTTYEQYF; DNA: TGTGCCAGCAGCCTGACAACCTACGAGCAGTACTTC; V: TRBV5-8; J: TRBJ2-7; D: NA; size: NA
CDR3: CASKPTGGGYTF; DNA: TGTGCCAGCAAACCCACAGGGGGTGGCTACACCTTC; V: TRBV2; J: TRBJ1-2; D: TRBD1; size: NA
CDR3: CASRQQWNTEAFF; DNA: TGTGCCAGCAGGCAACAGTGGAACACTGAAGCTTTCTTT; V: TRBV6-6; J: TRBJ1-1; D: NA; size: once
CDR3: CASSEGQGNQPQHF; DNA: TGTGCCAGCAGTGAAGGACAGGGCAATCAGCCCCAGCATTTT; V: TRBV5-4; J: TRBJ1-5; D: TRBD1; size: NA
CDR3: CASTSSGPGTGELFF; DNA: TGTGCCAGCACCTCAAGCGGGCCGGGCACCGGGGAGCTGTTTTTT; V: TRBV28; J: TRBJ2-2; D: NA; size: NA
CDR3: CASTYTGGYYNSPLHF; DNA: TGTGCCAGTACCTACACAGGGGGCTATTATAATTCACCCCTCCACTTT; V: TRBV19; J: TRBJ1-6; D: TRBD1; size: once
CDR3: CASSSRFQETQYF; DNA: TGTGCCAGCAGCTCGAGATTTCAAGAGACCCAGTACTTC; V: TRBV7-8; J: TRBJ2-5; D: NA; size: NA
CDR3: CASRSGGEGDEKLFF; DNA: TGTGCCAGCAGGTCCGGGGGAGAAGGCGATGAAAAACTGTTTTTT; V: TRBV2; J: TRBJ1-4; D: NA; size: NA
CDR3: CAIKTGTGDTGELFF; DNA: TGTGCCATTAAAACCGGGACAGGGGACACCGGGGAGCTGTTTTTT; V: TRBV10-3; J: TRBJ2-2; D: TRBD1; size: NA
CDR3: CASSSWKTDYEQYF; DNA: TGTGCCAGTAGTAGTTGGAAGACAGACTACGAGCAGTACTTC; V: TRBV19; J: TRBJ2-7; D: NA; size: NA
CDR3: CASSQRADRNNSPLHF; DNA: TGTGCCAGCAGCCAAAGGGCGGACAGGAATAATTCACCCCTCCACTTT; V: TRBV14; J: TRBJ1-6; D: TRBD1; size: NA
CDR3: CASSNAPGGGEKLFF; DNA: TGTGCCAGCAGCAACGCCCCCGGGGGAGGAGAAAAACTGTTTTTT; V: TRBV5-4; J: TRBJ1-4; D: NA; size: NA
CDR3: CASSDQGATEAFF; DNA: TGTGCCAGCAGTGACCAGGGGGCCACTGAAGCTTTCTTT; V: TRBV6-1; J: TRBJ1-1; D: TRBD1; size: NA
CDR3: CAGQGTLNTEAFF; DNA: TGTGCCGGGCAGGGGACATTGAACACTGAAGCTTTCTTT; V: TRBV30; J: TRBJ1-1; D: NA; size: NA
CDR3: CASSPLPGVPYTEAFF; DNA: TGTGCCAGCAGCCCCCTACCAGGGGTCCCTTATACTGAAGCTTTCTTT; V: TRBV7-9; J: TRBJ1-1; D: NA; size: NA
CDR3: CASVGGEKLFF; DNA: TGCGCCAGCGTTGGGGGGGAAAAACTGTTTTTT; V: TRBV10-1; J: TRBJ1-4; D: NA; size: NA
CDR3: CASDDPGGTEAFF; DNA: TGTGCTAGTGACGATCCAGGGGGCACTGAAGCTTTCTTT; V: TRBV12-5; J: TRBJ1-1; D: TRBD1; size: NA
CDR3: CASRPGTIHEQYF; DNA: TGTGCCAGCAGGCCCGGGACAATCCACGAGCAGTACTTC; V: TRBV27; J: TRBJ2-7; D: NA; size: NA
CDR3: CASSPGQWLDEQYF; DNA: TGTGCCAGTAGTCCAGGACAGTGGTTGGACGAGCAGTACTTC; V: TRBV19; J: TRBJ2-7; D: NA; size: NA
CDR3: CASSLSRASGNTIYF; DNA: TGCGCCAGCAGCTTGAGCAGGGCTTCTGGAAACACCATATATTTT; V: TRBV5-1; J: TRBJ1-3; D: NA; size: NA
CDR3: CAWSAPGGLGNEQFF; DNA: TGTGCCTGGAGTGCCCCAGGGGGCCTGGGGAATGAGCAGTTCTTC; V: TRBV30; J: TRBJ2-1; D: TRBD1; size: NA
CDR3: CASSGGQGLKDEQFF; DNA: TGTGCCAGCAGCGGTGGACAGGGTTTAAAGGATGAGCAGTTCTTC; V: TRBV6-5; J: TRBJ2-1; D: TRBD1; size: few
CDR3: CASSEGQAGNQPQHF; DNA: TGTGCCAGCAGTGAAGGACAGGCGGGCAATCAGCCCCAGCATTTT; V: TRBV6-1; J: TRBJ1-5; D: NA; size: NA
CDR3: CASSLVSGEAFF; DNA: TGTGCCAGCAGCTTAGTTTCAGGTGAAGCTTTCTTT; V: TRBV7-8; J: TRBJ1-1; D: NA; size: NA